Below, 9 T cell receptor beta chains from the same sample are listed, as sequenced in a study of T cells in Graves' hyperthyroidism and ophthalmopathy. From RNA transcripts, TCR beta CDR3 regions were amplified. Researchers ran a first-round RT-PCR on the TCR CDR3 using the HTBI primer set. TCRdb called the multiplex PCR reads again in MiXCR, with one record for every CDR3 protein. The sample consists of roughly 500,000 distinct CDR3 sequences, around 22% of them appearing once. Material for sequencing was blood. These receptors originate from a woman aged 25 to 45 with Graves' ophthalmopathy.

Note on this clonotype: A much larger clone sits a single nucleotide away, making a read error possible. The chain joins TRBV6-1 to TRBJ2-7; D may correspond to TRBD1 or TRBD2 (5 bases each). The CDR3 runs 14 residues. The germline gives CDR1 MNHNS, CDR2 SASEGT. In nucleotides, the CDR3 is TGTGCCGGCAGCGACTGGGGGATTGGGTACGAGCAGTACTTC. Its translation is CAGSDWGIGYEQYF.

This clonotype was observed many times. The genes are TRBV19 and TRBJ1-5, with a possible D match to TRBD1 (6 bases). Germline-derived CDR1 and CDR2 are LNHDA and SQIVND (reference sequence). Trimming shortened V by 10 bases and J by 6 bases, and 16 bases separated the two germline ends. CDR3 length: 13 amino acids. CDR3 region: CATSLTGTQPQHF. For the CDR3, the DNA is TGTGCCACCTCCCTGACAGGTACTCAGCCCCAGCATTTT.

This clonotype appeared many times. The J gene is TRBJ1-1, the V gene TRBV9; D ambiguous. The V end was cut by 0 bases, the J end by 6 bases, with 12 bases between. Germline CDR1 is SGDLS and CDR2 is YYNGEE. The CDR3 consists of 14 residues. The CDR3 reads CASSVGPGSAEAFF. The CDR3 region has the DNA TGTGCCAGCAGCGTAGGTCCAGGAAGCGCTGAAGCTTTCTTT.

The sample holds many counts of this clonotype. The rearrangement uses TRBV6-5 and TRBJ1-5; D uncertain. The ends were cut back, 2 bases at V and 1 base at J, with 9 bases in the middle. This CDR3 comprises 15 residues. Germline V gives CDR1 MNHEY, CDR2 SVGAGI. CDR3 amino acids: CASSYRDPSNQPQHF. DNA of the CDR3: TGTGCCAGCAGTTACCGGGATCCCAGCAATCAGCCCCAGCATTTT.

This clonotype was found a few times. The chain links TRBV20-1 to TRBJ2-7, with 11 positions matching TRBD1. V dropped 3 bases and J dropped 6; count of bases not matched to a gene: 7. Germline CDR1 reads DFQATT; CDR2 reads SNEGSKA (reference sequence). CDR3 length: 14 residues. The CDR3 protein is CSASSGTGGGEQYF. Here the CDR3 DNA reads TGCAGTGCTAGTTCCGGGACAGGGGGTGGCGAGCAGTACTTC.

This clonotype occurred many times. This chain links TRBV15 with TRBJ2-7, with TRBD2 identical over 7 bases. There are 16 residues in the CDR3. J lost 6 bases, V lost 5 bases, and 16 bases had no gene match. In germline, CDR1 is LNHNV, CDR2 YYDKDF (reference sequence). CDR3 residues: CATSGGGAGDYGEQYF. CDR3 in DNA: TGTGCCACCAGCGGGGGTGGGGCGGGGGACTACGGCGAGCAGTACTTC.

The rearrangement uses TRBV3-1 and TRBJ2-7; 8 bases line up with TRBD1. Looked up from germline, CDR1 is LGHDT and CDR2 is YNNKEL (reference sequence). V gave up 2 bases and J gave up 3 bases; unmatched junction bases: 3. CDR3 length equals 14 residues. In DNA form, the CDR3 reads TGTGCCAGCAGCCAAACTGACAGGGGCTACGAGCAGTACTTC. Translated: CASSQTDRGYEQYF.

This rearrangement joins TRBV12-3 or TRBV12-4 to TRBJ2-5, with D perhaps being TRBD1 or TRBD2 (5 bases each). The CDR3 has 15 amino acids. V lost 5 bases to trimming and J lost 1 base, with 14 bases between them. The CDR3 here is CASSLFHGGQETQYF. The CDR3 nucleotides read TGTGCCAGCAGTCTATTCCATGGGGGCCAAGAGACCCAGTACTTC.

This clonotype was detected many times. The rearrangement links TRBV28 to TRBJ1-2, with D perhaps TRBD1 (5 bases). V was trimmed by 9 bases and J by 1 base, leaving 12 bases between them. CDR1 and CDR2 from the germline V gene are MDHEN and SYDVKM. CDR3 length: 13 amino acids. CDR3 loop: CASTGLVNYGYTF. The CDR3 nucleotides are TGTGCCAGTACAGGCTTAGTTAACTATGGCTACACCTTC.